Presented here are 9 T cell receptor beta chains from one specimen sequenced in a study of blood T cell repertoires in COVID-19. Using immunoSEQ multiplex PCR, the repertoire was profiled, and TCRdb retains in-frame clones only, with some absent. This table has 150,000 to 200,000 clones, around 82% appearing once. The source material was peripheral blood. These receptors were obtained from a woman between 40 and 50 years old with COVID-19, enrolled during active disease.

This clone was counted between two and nine times. The V gene is TRBV30, the J gene TRBJ1-2; 7 nucleotides agree with TRBD1. Trimming cost V 3 bases and J 7 bases; bases outside gene matches: 8. CDR1 and CDR2 (germline): GTSNPN, SVGIG (reference sequence). The CDR3 is 13 residues long. CDR3: CAWSLTGAGGYTF. CDR3 nucleotides: TGTGCCTGGAGCCTTACAGGGGCCGGTGGCTACACCTTC.

This clone was found a few times. The genes are TRBV9 and TRBJ2-5; TRBD2 is a possible D gene (5 bases). The CDR3 has 13 amino acids. V lost 3 bases to trimming and J lost 5 bases, with 11 bases between them. Germline CDR1 SGDLS, CDR2 YYNGEE. The CDR3 here is CASSASGVETQYF. DNA for the CDR3: TGTGCCAGCAGCGCCTCCGGGGTCGAGACCCAGTACTTC.

This clone was observed once. Here the CDR3 reads CASSPPIPQTDTQYF. The DNA of the CDR3 is TGTGCCAGCAGTCCGCCGATTCCGCAGACAGATACGCAGTATTTT. This chain connects TRBV27 to TRBJ2-3; no firm D call. Germline V gives CDR1 MNHEY, CDR2 SMNVEV (reference sequence). The CDR3 has 15 amino acids. The V end lost 5 bases, the J end lost 3 bases, and 15 bases lay between the germline ends.

This clone came up a few times. This chain joins TRBV10-3 and TRBJ2-2, with TRBD2 identical over 7 bases. Germline V gives CDR1 ENHRY, CDR2 SYGVKD. The length of the CDR3 is 15 residues. J gave up 5 bases and V 3 bases, and 6 bases lay outside the gene matches. CDR3: CAISDSGVGTGELFF. The CDR3 DNA reads as TGTGCCATCAGTGACAGCGGGGTAGGGACCGGGGAGCTGTTTTTT.

Relative to its sample, this clone is medium-sized. The V gene is TRBV5-5, the J gene TRBJ1-2; TRBD1 matches 8 bases. Losses at the gene ends were 2 bases for V and 4 bases for J; bases not matched to a gene: 4. The germline V gene encodes CDR1 SGHKS and CDR2 YYEKEE (reference sequence). The CDR3 consists of 14 residues. In DNA form, the CDR3 reads TGTGCCAGCAGCTTCGGGACAGGAGCCTATGGCTACACCTTC. This translates into CASSFGTGAYGYTF.

This clone came up once. The chain has TRBV19 and TRBJ1-4; D remains ambiguous. Germline V CDR1 and CDR2: LNHDA, SQIVND (reference sequence). V was clipped by 7 bases and J by 5 bases, with 17 bases between them. CDR3 size: 15 residues. DNA for the CDR3: TGTGCCAGTACATTGATTCCGGGATCAAATGAAAAACTGTTTTTT. Encoded protein: CASTLIPGSNEKLFF.

The chain links TRBV2 to TRBJ1-1; D perhaps matches TRBD1 (5 bases). Germline values: CDR1 SNHLY, CDR2 FYNNEI. This CDR3 is built from 14 residues. Trimming removed 6 bases from V and 1 base from J, with 12 bases in between. CDR3 DNA sequence: TGTGCCAGCAGACCCAGGGTGGGGAACACTGAAGCTTTCTTT. As protein: CASRPRVGNTEAFF.

In this sample, this clone turned up a few times. V is TRBV2 and J is TRBJ1-5; 9 bases are shared with TRBD1. The CDR3 extends over 13 amino acids. CDR1 is SNHLY and CDR2 is FYNNEI in the germline V gene. Trimming at V came to 6 bases and at J to 5 bases, leaving 2 bases not matched to a gene. The DNA of the CDR3 is TGTGCCAGCAGGGGACAGGGCTATCAGCCCCAGCATTTT. This translates into CASRGQGYQPQHF.

V gene TRBV30 combines with J gene TRBJ2-7; unclear D gene. The V and J ends lost 3 bases and 3 bases respectively, with 9 bases between them. Looked up from germline, CDR1 is GTSNPN and CDR2 is SVGIG (reference sequence). The CDR3 contains 12 residues. The CDR3 region has the DNA TGTGCCTGGAGCCATAACAGCTACGAGCAGTACTTC. Translating gives CAWSHNSYEQYF. Full variable domain (outside the CDR3, taken from reference TRBV30 and TRBJ2-7): SQTIHQWPATLVQPVGSPLSLECTVEGTSNPNLYWYRQAAGRGLQLLFYSVGIGQISSEVPQNLSASRPQDRQFILSSKKLLLSDSGFYLCAWSHNSYEQYFGPGTRLTVT.